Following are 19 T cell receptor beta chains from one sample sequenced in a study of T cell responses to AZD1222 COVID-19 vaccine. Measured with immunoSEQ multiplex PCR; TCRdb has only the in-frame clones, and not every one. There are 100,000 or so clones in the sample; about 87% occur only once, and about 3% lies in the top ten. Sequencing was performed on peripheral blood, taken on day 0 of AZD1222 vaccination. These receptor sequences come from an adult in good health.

In DNA, the CDR3 is TGTGCCAGCAGCCAAGACCCCGGGAATACAGATACGCAGTATTTT. It is translated as CASSQDPGNTDTQYF. The chain carries TRBV3-1 (or the pseudogene TRBV3-2) and TRBJ2-3, with D possibly TRBD2 on 5 matching bases. The CDR3 consists of 15 residues. CDR1 LGHDT and CDR2 YNNKEL come from the germline V gene (reference sequence). The germline V and J ends were trimmed by 0 bases and 3 bases, with 10 bases remaining between them.

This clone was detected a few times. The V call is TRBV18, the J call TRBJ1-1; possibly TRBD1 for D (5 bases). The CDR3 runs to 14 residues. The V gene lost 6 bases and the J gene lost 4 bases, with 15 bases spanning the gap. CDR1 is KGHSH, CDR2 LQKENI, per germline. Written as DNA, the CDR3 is TGTGCCAGCTCGCGGACATCCCAAGGCACTGAAGCTTTCTTT. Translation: CASSRTSQGTEAFF.

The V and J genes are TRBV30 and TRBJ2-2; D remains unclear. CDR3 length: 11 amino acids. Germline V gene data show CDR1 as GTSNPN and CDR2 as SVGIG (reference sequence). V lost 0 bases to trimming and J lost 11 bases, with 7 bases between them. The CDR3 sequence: CAWSVGGELFF. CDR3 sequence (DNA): TGTGCCTGGAGTGTAGGCGGCGAGCTGTTTTTT.

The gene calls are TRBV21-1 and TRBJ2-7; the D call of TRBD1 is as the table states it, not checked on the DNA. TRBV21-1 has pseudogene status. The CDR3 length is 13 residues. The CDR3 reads CASRPTGYYEQYF. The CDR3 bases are TGTGCCAGCAGACCGACAGGTTACTACGAGCAGTACTTC.

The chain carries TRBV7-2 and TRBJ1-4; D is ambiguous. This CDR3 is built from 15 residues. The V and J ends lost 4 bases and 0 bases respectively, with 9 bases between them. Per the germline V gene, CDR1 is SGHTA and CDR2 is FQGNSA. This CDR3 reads CASSSSVATNEKLFF. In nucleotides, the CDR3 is TGTGCCAGCAGCTCCTCGGTAGCAACTAATGAAAAACTGTTTTTT.

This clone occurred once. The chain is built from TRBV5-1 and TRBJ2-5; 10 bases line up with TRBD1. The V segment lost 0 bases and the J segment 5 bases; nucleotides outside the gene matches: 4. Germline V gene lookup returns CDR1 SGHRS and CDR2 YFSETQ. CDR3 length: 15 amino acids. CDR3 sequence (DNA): TGCGCCAGCAGCTTGGGACAGGGGGCCTTGGAGACCCAGTACTTC. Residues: CASSLGQGALETQYF.

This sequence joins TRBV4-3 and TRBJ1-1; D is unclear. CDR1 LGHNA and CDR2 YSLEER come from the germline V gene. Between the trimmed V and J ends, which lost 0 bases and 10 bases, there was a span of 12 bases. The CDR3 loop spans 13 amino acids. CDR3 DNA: TGCGCCAGCAGCCAAGAATCTAGATTCCCAGCTTTCTTT. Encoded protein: CASSQESRFPAFF.

In DNA, the CDR3 is TGTGCCAGCAGTCATACCCTGGGGGGATACAATGAGCAGTTCTTC. The encoded protein is CASSHTLGGYNEQFF. The chain uses TRBV7-2 and TRBJ2-1; perhaps TRBD2 as D (6 bases). Germline values: CDR1 SGHTA, CDR2 FQGNSA. The CDR3 contains 15 residues. Trimming stripped 6 bases from V and 4 bases from J, with 16 bases between.

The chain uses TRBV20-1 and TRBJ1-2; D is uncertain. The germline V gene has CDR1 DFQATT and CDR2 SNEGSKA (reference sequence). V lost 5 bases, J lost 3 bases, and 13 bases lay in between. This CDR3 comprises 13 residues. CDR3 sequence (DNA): TGCAGTGCTCGTGCCCAAGGAGACTATGGCTACACCTTC. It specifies CSARAQGDYGYTF.

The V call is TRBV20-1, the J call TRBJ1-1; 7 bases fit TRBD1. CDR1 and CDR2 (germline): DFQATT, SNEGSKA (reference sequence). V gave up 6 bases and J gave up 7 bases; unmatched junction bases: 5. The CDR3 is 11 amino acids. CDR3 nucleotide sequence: TGCAGTGCCGCGACAGGGATTGAAGCTTTCTTT. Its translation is CSAATGIEAFF.

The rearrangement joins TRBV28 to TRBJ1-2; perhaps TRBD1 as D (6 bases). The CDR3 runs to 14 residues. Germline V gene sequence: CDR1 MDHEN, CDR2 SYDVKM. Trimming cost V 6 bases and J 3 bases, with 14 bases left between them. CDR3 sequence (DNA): TGTGCCAGCAGCCCCGCAGGGGAGGACTATGGCTACACCTTC. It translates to CASSPAGEDYGYTF.

CDR3 residues: CASRGVSTEAFF. The CDR3 bases are TGTGCCAGCAGAGGAGTGAGCACTGAAGCTTTCTTT. The V call is TRBV6-6, the J call TRBJ1-1; no clear D gene. The CDR3 runs to 12 residues. Trimming stripped 6 bases from V and 4 bases from J, with 9 bases between. Germline values: CDR1 MNHNY, CDR2 SVGAGI (reference sequence).

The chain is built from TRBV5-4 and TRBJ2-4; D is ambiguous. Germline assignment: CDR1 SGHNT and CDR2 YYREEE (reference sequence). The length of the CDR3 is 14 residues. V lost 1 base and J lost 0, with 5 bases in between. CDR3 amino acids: CASSLWQAKNIQYF. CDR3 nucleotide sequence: TGTGCCAGCAGCTTGTGGCAAGCCAAAAACATTCAGTACTTC.

CDR3 amino acids: CASSYSPGGLIYGYTF. DNA of the CDR3: TGTGCCAGCAGTTACTCGCCGGGGGGCCTCATCTATGGCTACACCTTC. The V call is TRBV6-5, the J call TRBJ1-2, with a possible D match to TRBD1 (6 bases). The CDR3 is 16 residues long. Germline CDR1 reads MNHEY; CDR2 reads SVGAGI. The ends were cut back, 0 bases at V and 4 bases at J, with 15 bases in the middle.

The CDR3 DNA follows: TGTGCCAGCAGCTCCTGGGTCTTCACTGAAGCTTTCTTT. Translating it yields CASSSWVFTEAFF. J is TRBJ1-1 and V is TRBV7-9; no definite D call. CDR3 length: 13 residues. Germline V gives CDR1 SEHNR, CDR2 FQNEAQ (reference sequence). The germline V and J ends were trimmed by 4 bases and 4 bases, with 10 bases remaining between them.

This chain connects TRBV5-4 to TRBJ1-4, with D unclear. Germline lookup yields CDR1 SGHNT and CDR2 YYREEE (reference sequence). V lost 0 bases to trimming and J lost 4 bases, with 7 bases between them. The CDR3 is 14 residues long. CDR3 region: CASSLGARNEKLFF. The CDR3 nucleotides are TGTGCCAGCAGCTTGGGAGCCCGTAATGAAAAACTGTTTTTT.

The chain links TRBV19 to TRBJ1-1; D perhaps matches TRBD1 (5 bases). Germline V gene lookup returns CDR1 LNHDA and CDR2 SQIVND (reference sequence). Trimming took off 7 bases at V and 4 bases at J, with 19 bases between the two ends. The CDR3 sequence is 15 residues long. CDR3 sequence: CASNTATDWGTEAFF. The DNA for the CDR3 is TGTGCCAGTAATACCGCGACAGATTGGGGCACTGAAGCTTTCTTT.

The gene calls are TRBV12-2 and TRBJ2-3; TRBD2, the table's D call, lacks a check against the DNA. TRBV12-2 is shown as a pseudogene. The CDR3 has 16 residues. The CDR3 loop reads CASRLAGGENTDTQYF. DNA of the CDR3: TGTGCAAGTCGCTTAGCGGGCGGGGAGAACACAGATACGCAGTATTTT.

The CDR3 is CASSRTANTGELFF. The CDR3 DNA is TGTGCCAGCAGTAGGACAGCCAACACCGGGGAGCTGTTTTTT. The chain combines TRBV6-5 with TRBJ2-2; D might be TRBD1 (6 bases). Trimming cost V 5 bases and J 2 bases, with 9 bases left between them. This CDR3 has 14 amino acids. In germline, CDR1 is MNHEY, CDR2 SVGAGI.